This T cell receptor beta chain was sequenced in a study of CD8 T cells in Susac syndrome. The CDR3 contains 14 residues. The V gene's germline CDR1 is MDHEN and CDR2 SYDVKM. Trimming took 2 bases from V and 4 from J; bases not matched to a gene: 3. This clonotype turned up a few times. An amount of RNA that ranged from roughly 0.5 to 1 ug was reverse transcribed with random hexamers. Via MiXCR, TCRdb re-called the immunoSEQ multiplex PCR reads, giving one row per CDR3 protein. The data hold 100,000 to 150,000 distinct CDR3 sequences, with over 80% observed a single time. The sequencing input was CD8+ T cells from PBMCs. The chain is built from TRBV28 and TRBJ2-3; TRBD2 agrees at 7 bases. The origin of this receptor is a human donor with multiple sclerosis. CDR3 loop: CASSLGGGSDTQYF. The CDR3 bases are TGTGCCAGCAGTTTAGGGGGGGGTTCAGATACGCAGTATTTT. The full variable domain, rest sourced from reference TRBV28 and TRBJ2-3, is DVKVTQSSRYLVKRTGEKVFLECVQDMDHENMFWYRQDPGLGLRLIYFSYDVKMKEKGDIPEGYSVSREKKERFSLILESASTNQTSMYLCASSLGGGSDTQYFGPGTRLTVL.